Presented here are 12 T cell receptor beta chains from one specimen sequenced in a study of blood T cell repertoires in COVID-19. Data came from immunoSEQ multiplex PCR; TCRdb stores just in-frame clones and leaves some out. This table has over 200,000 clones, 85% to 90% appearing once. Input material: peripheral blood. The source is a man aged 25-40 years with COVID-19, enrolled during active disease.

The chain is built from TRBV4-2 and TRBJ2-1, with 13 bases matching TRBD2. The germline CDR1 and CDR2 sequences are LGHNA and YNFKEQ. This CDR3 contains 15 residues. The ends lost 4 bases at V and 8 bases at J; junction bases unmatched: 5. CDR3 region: CASSPRTSGSDEQFF. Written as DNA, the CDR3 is TGTGCCAGCAGCCCCCGGACTAGCGGGAGTGATGAGCAGTTCTTC.

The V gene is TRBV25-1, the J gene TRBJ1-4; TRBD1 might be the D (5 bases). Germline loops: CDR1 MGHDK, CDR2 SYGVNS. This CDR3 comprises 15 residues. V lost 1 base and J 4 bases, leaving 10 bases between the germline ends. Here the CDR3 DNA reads TGTGCCAGCAGTGAATTCAGGGCTGGTAATGAAAAACTGTTTTTT. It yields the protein CASSEFRAGNEKLFF.

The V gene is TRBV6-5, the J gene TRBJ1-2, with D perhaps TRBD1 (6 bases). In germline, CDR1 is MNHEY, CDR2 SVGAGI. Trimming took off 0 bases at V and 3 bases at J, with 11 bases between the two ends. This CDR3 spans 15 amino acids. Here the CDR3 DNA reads TGTGCCAGCAGTTACTCGTGGACAGCCGACTATGGCTACACCTTC. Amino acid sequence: CASSYSWTADYGYTF.

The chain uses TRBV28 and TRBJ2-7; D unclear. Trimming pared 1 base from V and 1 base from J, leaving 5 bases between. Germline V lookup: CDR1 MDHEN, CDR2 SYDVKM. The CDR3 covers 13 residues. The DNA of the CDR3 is TGTGCCAGCAGTTTATATATTTCCTACGAGCAGTACTTC. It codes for CASSLYISYEQYF.

CDR3 sequence (DNA): TGTGCCACCAGCAGAGACGGGACTAGGGACACTGAAGCTTTCTTT. Amino acid sequence: CATSRDGTRDTEAFF. The chain employs TRBV15 and TRBJ1-1, with a possible D match to TRBD1 (5 bases). Deletions cut 0 bases from V and 3 bases from J, with 11 bases between. The CDR3 covers 15 residues. Germline lookup yields CDR1 LNHNV and CDR2 YYDKDF (reference sequence).

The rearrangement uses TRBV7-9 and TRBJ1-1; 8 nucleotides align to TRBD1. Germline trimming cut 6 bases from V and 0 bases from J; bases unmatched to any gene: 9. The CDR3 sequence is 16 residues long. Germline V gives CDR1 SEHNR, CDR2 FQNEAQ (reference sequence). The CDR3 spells CASSYRTGSMNTEAFF. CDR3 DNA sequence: TGTGCCAGCAGTTACCGGACAGGGAGCATGAACACTGAAGCTTTCTTT.

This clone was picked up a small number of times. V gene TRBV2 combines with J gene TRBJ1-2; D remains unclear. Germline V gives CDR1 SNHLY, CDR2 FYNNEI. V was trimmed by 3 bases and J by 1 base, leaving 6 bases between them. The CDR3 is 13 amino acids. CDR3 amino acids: CASSEASNYGYTF. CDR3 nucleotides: TGTGCCAGCAGTGAGGCCAGTAACTATGGCTACACCTTC.

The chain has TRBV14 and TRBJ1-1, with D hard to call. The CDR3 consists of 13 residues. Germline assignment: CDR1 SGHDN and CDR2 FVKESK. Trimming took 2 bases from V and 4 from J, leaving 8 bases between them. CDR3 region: CASSQTRSTEAFF. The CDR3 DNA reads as TGTGCCAGCAGCCAAACACGGAGCACTGAAGCTTTCTTT.

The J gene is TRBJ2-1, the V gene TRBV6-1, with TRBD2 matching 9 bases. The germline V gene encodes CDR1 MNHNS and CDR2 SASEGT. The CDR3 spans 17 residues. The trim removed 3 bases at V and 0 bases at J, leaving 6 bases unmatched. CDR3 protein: CASSETSGDSSYNEQFF. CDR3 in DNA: TGTGCCAGCAGTGAGACTAGCGGAGATAGCTCCTACAATGAGCAGTTCTTC.

CDR3 nucleotide sequence: TGTGCCAGCAGCCTCGGACAGGGACAGTACTTC. Its protein product is CASSLGQGQYF. This rearrangement joins TRBV3-1 (or the pseudogene TRBV3-2) to TRBJ2-7; 8 nucleotides align to TRBD1. The CDR3 has 11 residues. V dropped 4 bases and J dropped 10; count of bases not matched to a gene: 3. Germline CDR1 LGHDT, CDR2 YNNKEL (reference sequence).

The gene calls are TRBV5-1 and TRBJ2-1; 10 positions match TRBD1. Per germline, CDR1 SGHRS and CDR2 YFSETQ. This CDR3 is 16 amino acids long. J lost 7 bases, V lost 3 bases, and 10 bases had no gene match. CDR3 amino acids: CASSSGGTGAGNEQFF. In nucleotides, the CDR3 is TGCGCCAGCAGCTCCGGTGGGACAGGGGCTGGGAATGAGCAGTTCTTC.

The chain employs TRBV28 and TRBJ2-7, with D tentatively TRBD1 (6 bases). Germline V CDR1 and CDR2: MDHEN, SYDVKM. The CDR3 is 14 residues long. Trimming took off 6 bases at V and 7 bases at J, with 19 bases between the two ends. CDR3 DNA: TGTGCCAGCAGCAACACCGGGACACGTACGGAGCAGTACTTC. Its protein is CASSNTGTRTEQYF.